This T cell receptor (beta chain) was identified during a study of chemoradiotherapy in HPV16-positive cancers. This table comes from immunoSEQ multiplex PCR, and its TCRdb copy is limited to in-frame clones, with some not included. The data show approximately 15,000 clones, with 65% to 85% seen just once and over 8% held by the top ten. This clone was found a few times. This CDR3 contains 15 residues. CDR1 is WSHSY and CDR2 is SAAADI in the germline V gene. The V and J ends lost 0 bases and 7 bases respectively, with 15 bases between them. The rearrangement joins TRBV10-2 to TRBJ1-2, with unresolved D. The sample was collected from a patient who underwent chemoradiotherapy. This TCR was recovered from a human donor with HPV-associated anogenital cancer. CDR3 nucleotide sequence: TGCGCCAGCAGTGAGTCAGTTAGAGGGCGATTTGGCTACACCTTC. It is translated as CASSESVRGRFGYTF.